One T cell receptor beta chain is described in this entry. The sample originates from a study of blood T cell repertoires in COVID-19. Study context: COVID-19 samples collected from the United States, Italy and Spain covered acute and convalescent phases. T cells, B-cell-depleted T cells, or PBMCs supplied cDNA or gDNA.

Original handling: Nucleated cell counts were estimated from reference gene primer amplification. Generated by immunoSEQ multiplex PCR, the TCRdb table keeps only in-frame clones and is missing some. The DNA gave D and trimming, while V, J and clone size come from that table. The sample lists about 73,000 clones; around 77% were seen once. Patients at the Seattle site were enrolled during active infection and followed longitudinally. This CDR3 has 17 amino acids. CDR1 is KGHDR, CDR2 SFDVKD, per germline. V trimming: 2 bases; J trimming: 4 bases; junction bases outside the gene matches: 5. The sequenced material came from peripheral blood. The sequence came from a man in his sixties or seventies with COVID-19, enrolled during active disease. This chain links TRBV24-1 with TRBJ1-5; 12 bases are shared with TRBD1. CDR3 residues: CATSDSGTGGVNQPQHF. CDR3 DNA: TGTGCCACCAGTGATTCCGGGACAGGGGGCGTAAATCAGCCCCAGCATTTT.